Listed here are 8 T cell receptor beta chains from one sample, sequenced in a study of CD8 T cells in ankylosing spondylitis. TCRdb reanalysed the 5' RACE reads using MiXCR and keeps one entry per CDR3 protein. Of approximately 250,000 distinct CDR3 sequences listed, roughly 25% are singletons. The sequencing input was blood, either unsorted or a sorted T cell fraction (not recorded which). The receptors here all came from a male donor with ankylosing spondylitis or in good health (not recorded which).

This clonotype was seen ten or more times. The V gene is TRBV29-1, the J gene TRBJ2-5, with 7 bases identical to TRBD2. Germline V gene sequence: CDR1 SQVTM, CDR2 ANQGSEA. The CDR3 covers 13 residues. V lost 5 bases, J lost 5 bases, and 8 bases stayed unmatched. CDR3 amino acids: CSVPRAGWETQYF. As DNA, the CDR3 is TGCAGCGTTCCTCGAGCGGGGTGGGAGACCCAGTACTTC. The full variable domain, completed using reference TRBV29-1 and TRBJ2-5, is SAVISQKPSRDICQRGTSLTIQCQVDSQVTMMFWYRQQPGQSLTLIATANQGSEATYESGFVIDKFPISRPNLTFSTLTVSNMSPEDSSIYLCSVPRAGWETQYFGPGTRLLVL.

This clonotype was picked up many times. One junction end disagrees with the germline gene, perhaps due to a read error. The gene calls are TRBV7-2 and TRBJ2-3; TRBD2 agrees at 8 bases. Germline CDR1 SGHTA, CDR2 FQGNSA. The CDR3 loop spans 15 amino acids. The CDR3 spells CASSLARLATDTQYF. CDR3 DNA: TGTGCCAGCAGCCTAGCCCGACTAGCGACAGATACGCAGTATTTT.

CDR3 region: CASSYSLNNEQFF. The CDR3 bases are TGTGCCAGCAGTTACTCGTTAAACAATGAGCAGTTCTTC. The rearrangement uses TRBV6-6 and TRBJ2-1, with D unresolved. Germline CDR1 is MNHNY and CDR2 is SVGAGI (reference sequence). The CDR3 contains 13 residues. Trimming pared 0 bases from V and 5 bases from J, leaving 5 bases between.

This clonotype has more than one count but fewer than ten. This rearrangement joins TRBV12-3 or TRBV12-4 to TRBJ2-5; D is undetermined. CDR3 length: 15 amino acids. Deletions cut 0 bases from V and 0 bases from J, with 8 bases between. CDR3 amino acids: CASSLARPDQETQYF. The CDR3 DNA sequence: TGTGCCAGCAGTTTAGCTAGACCGGACCAAGAGACCCAGTACTTC.

This clonotype was observed at least ten times. CDR3 loop: CASSHLGKLISGNEQFF. The DNA for the CDR3 is TGCGCCAGCAGCCACCTGGGAAAGTTAATATCGGGCAATGAGCAGTTCTTC. The J gene is TRBJ2-1, the V gene TRBV4-1; D not resolved. There are 17 residues in the CDR3. Trimming removed 3 bases at V and 6 bases at J, with 21 bases between. Germline CDR1 MGHRA, CDR2 YSYEKL.

This clonotype was found a few times. The V call is TRBV28, the J call TRBJ2-1, with TRBD2 identical over 8 bases. Losses at the gene ends were 3 bases for V and 0 bases for J; bases not matched to a gene: 16. The CDR3 runs to 20 residues. Germline V gene lookup returns CDR1 MDHEN and CDR2 SYDVKM. DNA for the CDR3: TGTGCCAGCAGTTTTGCCTGGGGAGCGGGGGACCAAAGCTCCTACAATGAGCAGTTCTTC. This encodes CASSFAWGAGDQSSYNEQFF.

This clonotype was counted only a few times. The rearrangement links TRBV20-1 to TRBJ2-2; a possible D gene is TRBD2 (6 bases). The length of the CDR3 is 16 residues. Trimming left V 6 bases short and J 0 bases short, with 17 bases between. Germline-derived CDR1 and CDR2 are DFQATT and SNEGSKA (reference sequence). Here the CDR3 DNA reads TGCAGTGCGCGACTACTAGCCACCACGAACACCGGGGAGCTGTTTTTT. Protein sequence: CSARLLATTNTGELFF.

This clonotype appeared many times. The chain combines TRBV18 with TRBJ2-3; 8 bases are shared with TRBD2. Germline V gives CDR1 KGHSH, CDR2 LQKENI. The CDR3 is 16 amino acids. V gave up 6 bases and J gave up 4 bases; unmatched junction bases: 12. For the CDR3, the DNA is TGTGCCAGCTCGACCCAGCGGGGGAGGGTTCCAGATACGCAGTATTTT. As protein: CASSTQRGRVPDTQYF.